A single sample is the source of the 27 T cell receptor beta chains below, sequenced in a study of OX40 agonist ivuxolimab in advanced cancers. Using immunoSEQ multiplex PCR, the repertoire was profiled, and TCRdb retains in-frame clones only, with some absent. The table has about 16,000 clones, around 84% seen once. The material was CD4+ or CD8+ T cells sorted from blood, obtained in a trial of the OX40 agonist ivuxolimab. These TCRs come from an adult with an advanced solid tumor such as melanoma, head and neck, liver or kidney cancer.

The chain uses TRBV6-5 and TRBJ1-1, with a weak D call TRBD1 (5 bases). V was pared by 6 bases and J by 0 bases, with 8 bases between. This CDR3 region has 13 residues. Germline CDR1 MNHEY, CDR2 SVGAGI. The CDR3 DNA reads as TGTGCCAGCAGGCGACAGTTGAACACTGAAGCTTTCTTT. Its translation is CASRRQLNTEAFF.

The gene calls are TRBV5-6 and TRBJ1-2, with 8 bases that match TRBD1. Germline assignment: CDR1 SGHDT and CDR2 YYEEEE. After removal of 2 bases from V and 4 bases from J, the junction contained 19 bases not matched to a gene. The CDR3 runs to 19 residues. CDR3 loop: CASSFTSTARTGSSYGYTF. The CDR3 DNA reads TGTGCCAGCAGCTTTACCTCAACTGCTCGGACAGGGTCTAGCTATGGCTACACCTTC.

V gene TRBV28 combines with J gene TRBJ2-3; D is perhaps TRBD2 (5 bases). CDR3 length: 14 amino acids. Germline loops: CDR1 MDHEN, CDR2 SYDVKM. V gave up 5 bases and J gave up 4 bases, with 13 bases separating them. The DNA for the CDR3 is TGTGCCAGCAGTAGGACTCAGGCCGCAGATACGCAGTATTTT. Its protein is CASSRTQAADTQYF.

V usage is TRBV7-6 and J usage is TRBJ2-7; 7 positions agree with TRBD2. There are 14 residues in the CDR3. V dropped 5 bases and J dropped 1; count of bases not matched to a gene: 5. Per germline, CDR1 SGHVS and CDR2 FNYEAQ. The CDR3 region has the DNA TGTGCCAGCAGCCGCGGGAGACGATCCTACGAGCAGTACTTC. Its translation is CASSRGRRSYEQYF.

The chain is built from TRBV29-1 and TRBJ1-2, with D perhaps matching TRBD1 (5 bases). This CDR3 comprises 12 residues. V was pared by 7 bases and J by 2 bases, with 11 bases between. In germline, CDR1 is SQVTM, CDR2 ANQGSEA. The CDR3 sequence: CSARDGNYGYTF. CDR3 nucleotides: TGCAGCGCTAGGGACGGGAACTATGGCTACACCTTC.

This clone was picked up a small number of times. V usage is TRBV9 and J usage is TRBJ1-4; 7 nucleotides match TRBD1. The CDR3 extends over 13 amino acids. Germline V CDR1 and CDR2: SGDLS, YYNGEE. V lost 0 bases, J lost 13 bases, and 6 bases stayed unmatched. The CDR3 sequence is CASSVVAGGPLFF. In DNA, the CDR3 is TGTGCCAGCAGCGTAGTAGCAGGGGGTCCACTGTTTTTT.

The chain uses TRBV15 and TRBJ2-7; no reliable D call. There are 13 residues in the CDR3. Trimming took off 4 bases at V and 3 bases at J, with 10 bases between the two ends. Germline CDR1 is LNHNV and CDR2 is YYDKDF (reference sequence). The CDR3 sequence: CATSNGPLYEQYF. In nucleotides, the CDR3 is TGTGCCACCAGCAACGGACCCCTCTACGAGCAGTACTTC.

The chain uses TRBV27 and TRBJ2-5, with 8 bases lining up with TRBD2. Germline V gene data show CDR1 as MNHEY and CDR2 as SMNVEV (reference sequence). The CDR3 runs to 16 residues. V lost 6 bases to trimming and J lost 4 bases; unmatched junction nucleotides: 13. CDR3 nucleotide sequence: TGTGCCAGCAGCAAAATCCCCGGGGGGGGGAGAGAGACCCAGTACTTC. Protein: CASSKIPGGGRETQYF.

The table lists this clone with a count of one. The chain combines TRBV18 with TRBJ2-1; 7 bases map to TRBD1. V was pared by 6 bases and J by 2 bases, with 10 bases of the junction left unmatched. The CDR3 is made up of 16 amino acids. CDR1 is KGHSH, CDR2 LQKENI, per germline. The CDR3 coding sequence is TGTGCCAGCTCGTTCGGACAGGTTACCACCTACAATGAGCAGTTCTTC. Its protein product is CASSFGQVTTYNEQFF.

The chain combines TRBV18 with TRBJ2-5, with D possibly being TRBD2 (5 bases). Germline V CDR1 and CDR2: KGHSH, LQKENI. V was pared by 3 bases and J by 4 bases, with 18 bases between. The CDR3 is 16 amino acids. CDR3 residues: CASSPIPGQAGETQYF. Here the CDR3 DNA reads TGTGCCAGCTCACCTATCCCGGGCCAGGCGGGAGAGACCCAGTACTTC. The entire variable domain, with the rest obtained from reference TRBV18 and TRBJ2-5, is as follows: NAGVMQNPRHLVRRRGQEARLRCSPMKGHSHVYWYRQLPEEGLKFMVYLQKENIIDESGMPKERFSAEFPKEGPSILRIQQVVRGDSAAYFCASSPIPGQAGETQYFGPGTRLLVL.

This chain connects TRBV4-2 to TRBJ2-5, with 10 nucleotides matching TRBD2. The CDR3 totals 17 residues. Per germline, CDR1 LGHNA and CDR2 YNFKEQ. Unmatched junction bases numbered 7, after V lost 1 base and J lost 2 bases. The CDR3 protein is CASSQGVGAGGQETQYF. The CDR3 DNA sequence: TGTGCCAGCAGCCAAGGCGTAGGAGCGGGGGGGCAAGAGACCCAGTACTTC.

The chain employs TRBV4-2 and TRBJ2-3; TRBD1 might be the D (5 bases). The CDR3 spans 17 residues. The V gene's germline CDR1 is LGHNA and CDR2 YNFKEQ. V was pared by 0 bases and J by 6 bases, with 19 bases between. CDR3 region: CASSQEGAQRPPDTQYF. The CDR3 region has the DNA TGTGCCAGCAGCCAAGAAGGGGCACAGCGTCCTCCCGATACGCAGTATTTT.

In its sample, this clone was seen once. The chain joins TRBV2 to TRBJ1-4; TRBD1 aligns across 7 bases. CDR1 SNHLY and CDR2 FYNNEI come from the germline V gene. Trimming at V came to 4 bases and at J to 8 bases, leaving 7 bases not matched to a gene. This CDR3 has 14 residues. This chain's CDR3 is CASSAHRGGEKLFF. The CDR3 DNA sequence: TGTGCCAGCAGTGCCCACAGGGGTGGGGAAAAACTGTTTTTT.

The chain links TRBV10-3 to TRBJ2-2; D not resolved. This CDR3 is 13 amino acids long. The germline CDR1 and CDR2 sequences are ENHRY and SYGVKD. The germline V and J ends were trimmed by 7 bases and 5 bases, with 11 bases remaining between them. Written as DNA, the CDR3 is TGTGCCATCACCAGACAAAGAACCGGGGAGCTGTTTTTT. It codes for CAITRQRTGELFF.

Remarks on this clone: Other DNA sequences in the same sample also yield this CDR3. V usage is TRBV5-6 and J usage is TRBJ2-3, with 7 bases fitting TRBD1. Germline V gives CDR1 SGHDT, CDR2 YYEEEE. The CDR3 is 15 amino acids. With V trimmed by 4 bases and J by 4 bases, 9 bases remained unmatched. The CDR3 sequence: CASSLYRGASDTQYF. CDR3 DNA sequence: TGTGCCAGCAGCCTGTACAGGGGAGCGTCAGATACGCAGTATTTT.

The V and J genes are TRBV5-1 and TRBJ2-5; 7 bases fit TRBD1. The CDR3 totals 14 residues. CDR1 and CDR2 (germline): SGHRS, YFSETQ. With 1 base clipped from V and 5 bases from J, the junction kept 5 bases outside the gene matches. The CDR3: CASSLLTGDETQYF. The DNA for the CDR3 is TGCGCCAGCAGCTTGCTTACAGGGGACGAGACCCAGTACTTC.

The chain carries TRBV18 and TRBJ2-1; D gene unclear. Germline-derived CDR1 and CDR2 are KGHSH and LQKENI. V was trimmed by 3 bases and J by 2 bases, leaving 5 bases between them. This CDR3 is built from 13 residues. The CDR3 region has the DNA TGTGCCAGCTCACCCCCGGCCTACAATGAGCAGTTCTTC. Translating gives CASSPPAYNEQFF.

The chain carries TRBV6-4 and TRBJ2-7; unclear D gene. The germline gives CDR1 MRHNA, CDR2 SNTAGT. CDR3 length: 13 amino acids. The V and J ends lost 3 bases and 7 bases respectively, with 13 bases between them. CDR3: CASSEFEKAEQYF. The CDR3 DNA reads TGTGCCAGCAGTGAGTTCGAGAAGGCAGAGCAGTACTTC.

The table lists this clone with a count of one. The chain links TRBV11-2 to TRBJ1-1; possibly TRBD1 for D (5 bases). The ends were cut back, 1 base at V and 1 base at J, with 16 bases in the middle. This CDR3 comprises 17 residues. Germline loops: CDR1 SGHAT, CDR2 FQNNGV. This CDR3 is CASSLVQGAGSNTEAFF. For the CDR3, the DNA is TGTGCCAGCAGCTTAGTACAAGGGGCAGGGTCGAACACTGAAGCTTTCTTT.

J is TRBJ1-5 and V is TRBV21-1. TRBV21-1 is a pseudogene. The CDR3 has 14 amino acids. The DNA of the CDR3 is TGTGCCAGCAGCATACCTTGTAGCAATCAGCCCCAGCATTTT. Translated: CASSIPCSNQPQHF.

This clone was seen just once. V usage is TRBV6-6 and J usage is TRBJ1-5, with TRBD1 as a possible D gene (6 bases). The length of the CDR3 is 14 residues. Looked up from germline, CDR1 is MNHNY and CDR2 is SVGAGI (reference sequence). Trimming took off 4 bases at V and 4 bases at J, with 11 bases between the two ends. The CDR3 DNA is TGTGCCAGCAGTTCCCCAGGGGCTAATCAGCCCCAGCATTTT. This encodes CASSSPGANQPQHF.

The chain uses TRBV19 and TRBJ2-2, with 9 bases identical to TRBD1. The CDR3 runs to 14 residues. Per germline, CDR1 LNHDA and CDR2 SQIVND (reference sequence). With V trimmed by 7 bases and J by 4 bases, 4 bases remained unmatched. CDR3 coding DNA: TGTGCCAGTACTGACAGGGGGAGCACCGGGGAGCTGTTTTTT. The encoded protein is CASTDRGSTGELFF.

This clone occurred a few times. The V and J genes are TRBV5-1 and TRBJ2-5, with D perhaps matching TRBD1 or TRBD2 (6 bases each). Trimming left V 0 bases short and J 5 bases short, with 11 bases between. The CDR3 spans 14 residues. Germline CDR1 SGHRS, CDR2 YFSETQ. DNA for the CDR3: TGCGCCAGCAGCTTGGGTCAGGGGAGGGAGACCCAGTACTTC. Protein product: CASSLGQGRETQYF.

This clone was detected once. This chain joins TRBV27 and TRBJ2-1; 8 nucleotides match TRBD2. Looked up from germline, CDR1 is MNHEY and CDR2 is SMNVEV (reference sequence). CDR3 size: 15 residues. V dropped 6 bases and J dropped 8; count of bases not matched to a gene: 12. CDR3 DNA sequence: TGTGCCAGCAGCCGAGGGCCGCGGGGGGTCGATGAGCAGTTCTTC. Its protein product is CASSRGPRGVDEQFF.

This sequence joins TRBV19 and TRBJ2-5; D gene ambiguous. Germline values: CDR1 LNHDA, CDR2 SQIVND (reference sequence). The CDR3 is 17 residues long. V lost 5 bases to trimming and J lost 3 bases, with 22 bases between them. The CDR3 loop reads CASSSPGDPQAKETQYF. In DNA, the CDR3 is TGTGCCAGTAGTTCGCCAGGCGACCCTCAGGCTAAAGAGACCCAGTACTTC.

With respect to this clone: Other DNA sequences in this sample translate to the same CDR3. This chain uses TRBV9 with TRBJ2-7, with a weak D call TRBD2 (6 bases). V lost 4 bases, J lost 3 bases, and 11 bases lay in between. This CDR3 spans 13 amino acids. Per the germline V gene, CDR1 is SGDLS and CDR2 is YYNGEE. CDR3: CASSLGLYYEQYF. Written as DNA, the CDR3 is TGTGCCAGCAGCTTGGGACTGTACTACGAGCAGTACTTC. The full variable domain, in which reference TRBV9 and TRBJ2-7 provide the parts outside the CDR3, is DSGVTQTPKHLITATGQRVTLRCSPRSGDLSVYWYQQSLDQGLQFLIQYYNGEERAKGNILERFSAQQFPDLHSELNLSSLELGDSALYFCASSLGLYYEQYFGPGTRLTVT.

The chain carries TRBV19 and TRBJ1-2, with a tentative D call TRBD1 (5 bases). Trimming left V 5 bases short and J 4 bases short, with 26 bases between. Germline loops: CDR1 LNHDA, CDR2 SQIVND (reference sequence). This CDR3 spans 18 amino acids. The CDR3 DNA reads TGTGCCAGTAGTCGGAGGGTCGGGGGACGTATCTCGGGCTATGGCTACACCTTC. Translating gives CASSRRVGGRISGYGYTF.